This TCR beta chain was captured by sequencing in a study of T-cell reconstitution after alpha-beta-depleted transplantation in children. Study-wide points: As was reported, about two months after transplant, alpha-beta T cells came from several hundred expanded graft clones.

The authors prepared the TCRbeta library with unique molecular identifiers. TCRdb re-called the PCR reads through MiXCR, storing one row per CDR3 protein. The sample has almost 250,000 distinct CDR3 sequences, over 20% seen once. On this clonotype itself: Its target is unknown.

V lost 4 bases and J lost 5; bases outside the gene matches: 4. Per the germline V gene, CDR1 is SGHRS and CDR2 is YFSETQ. This CDR3 region has 14 residues. This chain uses TRBV5-1 with TRBJ2-7; TRBD1 matches at 12 bases. The sample here was PBMCs, taken before TCRalphabeta/CD19-depleted stem cell transplant. This TCR derives from a girl aged 2 to 10 with Fanconi anemia, due to receive a stem cell transplant. This CDR3 reads CASSGDRGHDEQYF. CDR3 bases: TGCGCCAGCAGCGGGGACAGGGGGCACGACGAGCAGTACTTC.